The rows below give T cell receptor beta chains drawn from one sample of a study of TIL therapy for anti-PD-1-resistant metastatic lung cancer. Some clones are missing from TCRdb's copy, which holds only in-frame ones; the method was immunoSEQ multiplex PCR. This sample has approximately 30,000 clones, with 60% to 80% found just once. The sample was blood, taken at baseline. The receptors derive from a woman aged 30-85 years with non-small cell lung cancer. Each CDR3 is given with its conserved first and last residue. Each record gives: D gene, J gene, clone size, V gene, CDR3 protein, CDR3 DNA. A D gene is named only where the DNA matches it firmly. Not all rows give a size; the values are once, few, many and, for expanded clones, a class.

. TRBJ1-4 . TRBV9 CASSVSLPGPGTGVEKLFF TGTGCCAGCAGCGTTTCCCTTCCGGGGCCAGGTACGGGGGTTGAAAAACTGTTTTTT
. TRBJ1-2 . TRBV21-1 CASSKVVERTVSQYGYTF TGTGCCAGCAGCAAAGTCGTTGAGAGGACCGTCTCTCAGTATGGCTACACCTTC
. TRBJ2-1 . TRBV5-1 CASSFGGPGTYNEQFF TGCGCCAGCAGCTTTGGGGGTCCGGGGACCTACAATGAGCAGTTCTTC
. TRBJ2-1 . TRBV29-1 CSVEEWGVYNEQFF TGCAGCGTTGAAGAGTGGGGAGTGTACAATGAGCAGTTCTTC
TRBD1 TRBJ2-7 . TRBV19 CASSGQGYEQYF TGTGCCAGCTCGGGACAGGGCTACGAGCAGTACTTC
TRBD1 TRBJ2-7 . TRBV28 CASSLDRPTYEQYF TGTGCCAGCAGTTTGGACAGGCCCACCTACGAGCAGTACTTC
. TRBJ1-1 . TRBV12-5 CASGETIGATEAFF TGTGCTAGTGGTGAAACAATCGGCGCCACTGAAGCTTTCTTT
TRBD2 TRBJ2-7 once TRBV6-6 CASTSGTGEQYF TGTGCCAGCACAAGCGGGACGGGGGAGCAGTACTTC
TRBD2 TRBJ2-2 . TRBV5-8 CASSSRLAGYTGELFF TGTGCCAGCAGCTCGCGACTAGCGGGATACACCGGGGAGCTGTTTTTT
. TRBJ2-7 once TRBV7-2 CASSPTFLYEQYF TGTGCCAGCAGCCCAACCTTCCTCTACGAGCAGTACTTC